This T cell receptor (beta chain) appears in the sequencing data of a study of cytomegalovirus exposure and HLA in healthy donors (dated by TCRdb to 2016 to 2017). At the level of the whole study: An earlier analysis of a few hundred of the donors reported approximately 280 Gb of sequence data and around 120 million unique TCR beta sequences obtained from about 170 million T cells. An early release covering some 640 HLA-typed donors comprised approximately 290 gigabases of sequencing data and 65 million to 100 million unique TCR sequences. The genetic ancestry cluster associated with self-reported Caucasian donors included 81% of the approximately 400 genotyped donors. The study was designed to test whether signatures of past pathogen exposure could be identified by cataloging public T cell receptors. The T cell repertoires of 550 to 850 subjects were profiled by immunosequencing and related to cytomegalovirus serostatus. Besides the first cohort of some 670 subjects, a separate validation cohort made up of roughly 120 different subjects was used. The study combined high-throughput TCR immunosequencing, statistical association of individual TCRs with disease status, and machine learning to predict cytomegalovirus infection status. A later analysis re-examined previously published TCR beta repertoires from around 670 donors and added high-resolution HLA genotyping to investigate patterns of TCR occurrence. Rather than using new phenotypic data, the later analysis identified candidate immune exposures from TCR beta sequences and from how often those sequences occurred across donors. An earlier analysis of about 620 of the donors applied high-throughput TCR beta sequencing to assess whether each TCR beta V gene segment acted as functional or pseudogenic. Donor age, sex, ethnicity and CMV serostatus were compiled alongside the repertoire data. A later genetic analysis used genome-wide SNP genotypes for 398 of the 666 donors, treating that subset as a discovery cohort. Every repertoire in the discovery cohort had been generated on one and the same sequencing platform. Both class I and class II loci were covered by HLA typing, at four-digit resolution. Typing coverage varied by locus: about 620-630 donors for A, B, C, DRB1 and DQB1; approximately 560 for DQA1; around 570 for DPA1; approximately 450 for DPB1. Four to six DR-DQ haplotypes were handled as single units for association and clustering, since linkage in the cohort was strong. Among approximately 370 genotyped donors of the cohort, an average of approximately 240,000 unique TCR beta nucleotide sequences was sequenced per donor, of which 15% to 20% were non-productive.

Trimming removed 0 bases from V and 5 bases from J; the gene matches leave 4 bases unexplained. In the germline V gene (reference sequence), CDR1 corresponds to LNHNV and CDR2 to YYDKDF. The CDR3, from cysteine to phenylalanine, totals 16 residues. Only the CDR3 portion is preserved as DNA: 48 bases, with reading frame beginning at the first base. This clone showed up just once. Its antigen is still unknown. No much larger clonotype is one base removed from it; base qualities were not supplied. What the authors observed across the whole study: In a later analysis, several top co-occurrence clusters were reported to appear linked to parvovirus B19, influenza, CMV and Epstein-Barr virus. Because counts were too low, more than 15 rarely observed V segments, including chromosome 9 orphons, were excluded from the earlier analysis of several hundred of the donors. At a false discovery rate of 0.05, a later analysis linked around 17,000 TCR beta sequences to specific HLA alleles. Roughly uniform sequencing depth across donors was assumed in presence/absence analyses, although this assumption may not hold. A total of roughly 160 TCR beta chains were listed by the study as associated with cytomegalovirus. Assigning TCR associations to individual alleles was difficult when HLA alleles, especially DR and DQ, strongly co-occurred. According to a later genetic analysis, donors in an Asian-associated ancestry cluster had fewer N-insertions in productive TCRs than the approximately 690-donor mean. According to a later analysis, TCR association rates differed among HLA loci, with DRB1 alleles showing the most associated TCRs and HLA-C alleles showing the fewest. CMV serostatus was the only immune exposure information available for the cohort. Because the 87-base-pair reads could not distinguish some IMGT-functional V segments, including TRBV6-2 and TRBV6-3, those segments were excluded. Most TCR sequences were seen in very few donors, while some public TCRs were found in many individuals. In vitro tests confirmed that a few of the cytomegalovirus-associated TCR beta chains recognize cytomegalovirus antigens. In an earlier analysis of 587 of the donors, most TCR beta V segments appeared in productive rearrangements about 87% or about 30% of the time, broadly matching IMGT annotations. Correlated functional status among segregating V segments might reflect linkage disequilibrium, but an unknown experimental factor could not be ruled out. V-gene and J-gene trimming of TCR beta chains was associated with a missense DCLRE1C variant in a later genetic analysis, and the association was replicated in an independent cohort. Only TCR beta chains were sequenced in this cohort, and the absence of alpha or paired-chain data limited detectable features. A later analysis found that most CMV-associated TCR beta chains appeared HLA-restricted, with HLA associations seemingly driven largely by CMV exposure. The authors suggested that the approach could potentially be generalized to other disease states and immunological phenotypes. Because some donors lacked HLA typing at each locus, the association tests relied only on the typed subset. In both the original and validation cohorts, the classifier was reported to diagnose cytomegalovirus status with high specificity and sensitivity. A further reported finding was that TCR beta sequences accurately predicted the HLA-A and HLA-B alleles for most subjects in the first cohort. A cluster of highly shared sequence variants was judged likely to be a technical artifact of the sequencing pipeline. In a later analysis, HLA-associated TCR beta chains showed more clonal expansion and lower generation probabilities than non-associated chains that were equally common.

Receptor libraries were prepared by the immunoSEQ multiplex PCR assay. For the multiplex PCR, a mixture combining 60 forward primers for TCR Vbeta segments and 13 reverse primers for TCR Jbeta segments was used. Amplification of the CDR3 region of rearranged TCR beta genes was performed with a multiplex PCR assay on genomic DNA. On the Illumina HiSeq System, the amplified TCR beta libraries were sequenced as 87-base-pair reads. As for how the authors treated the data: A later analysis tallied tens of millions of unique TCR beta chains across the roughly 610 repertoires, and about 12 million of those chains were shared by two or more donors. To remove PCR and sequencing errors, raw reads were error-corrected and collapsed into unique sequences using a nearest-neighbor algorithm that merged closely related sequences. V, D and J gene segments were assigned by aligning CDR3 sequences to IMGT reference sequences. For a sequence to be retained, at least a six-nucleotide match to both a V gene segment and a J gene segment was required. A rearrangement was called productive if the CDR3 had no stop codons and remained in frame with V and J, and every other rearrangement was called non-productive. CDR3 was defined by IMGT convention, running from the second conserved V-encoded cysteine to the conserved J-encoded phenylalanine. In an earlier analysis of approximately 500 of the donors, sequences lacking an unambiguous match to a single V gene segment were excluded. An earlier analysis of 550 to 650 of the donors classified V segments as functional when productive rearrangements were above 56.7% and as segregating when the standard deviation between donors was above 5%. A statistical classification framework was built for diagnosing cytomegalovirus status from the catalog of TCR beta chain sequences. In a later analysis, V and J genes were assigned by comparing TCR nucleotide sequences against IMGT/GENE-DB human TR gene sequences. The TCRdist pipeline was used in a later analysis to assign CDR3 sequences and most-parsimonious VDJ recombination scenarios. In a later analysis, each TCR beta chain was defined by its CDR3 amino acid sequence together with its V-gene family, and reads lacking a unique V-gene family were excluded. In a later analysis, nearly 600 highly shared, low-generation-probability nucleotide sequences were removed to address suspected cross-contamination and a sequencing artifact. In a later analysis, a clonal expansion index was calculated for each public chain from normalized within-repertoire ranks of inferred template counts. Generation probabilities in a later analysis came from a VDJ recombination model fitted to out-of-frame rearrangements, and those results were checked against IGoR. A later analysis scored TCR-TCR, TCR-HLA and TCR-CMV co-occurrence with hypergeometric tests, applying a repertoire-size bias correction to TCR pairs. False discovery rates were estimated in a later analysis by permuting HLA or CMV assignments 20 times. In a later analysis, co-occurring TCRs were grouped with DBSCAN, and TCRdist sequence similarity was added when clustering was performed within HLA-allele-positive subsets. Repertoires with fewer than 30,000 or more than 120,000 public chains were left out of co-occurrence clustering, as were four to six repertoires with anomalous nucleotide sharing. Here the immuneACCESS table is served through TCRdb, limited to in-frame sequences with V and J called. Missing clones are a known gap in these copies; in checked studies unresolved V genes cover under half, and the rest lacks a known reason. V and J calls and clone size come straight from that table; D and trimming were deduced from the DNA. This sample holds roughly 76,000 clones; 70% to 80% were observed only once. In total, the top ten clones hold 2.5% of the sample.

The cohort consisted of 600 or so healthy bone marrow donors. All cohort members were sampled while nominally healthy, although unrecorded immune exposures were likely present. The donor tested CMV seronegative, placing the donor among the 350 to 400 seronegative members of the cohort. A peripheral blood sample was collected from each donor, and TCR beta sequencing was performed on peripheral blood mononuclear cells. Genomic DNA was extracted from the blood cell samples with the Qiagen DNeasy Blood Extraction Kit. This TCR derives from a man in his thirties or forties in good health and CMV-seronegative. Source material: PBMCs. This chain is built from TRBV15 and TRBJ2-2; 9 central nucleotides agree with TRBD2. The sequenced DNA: TGTGCCACCAGCAGAGATCGGAGCGGGGGGACCGGGGAGCTGTTTTTT. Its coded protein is CATSRDRSGGTGELFF.